Here is one T cell receptor beta chain with its context. Its antigen is currently unknown. Other DNA sequences in this sample translate to the same CDR3. This entry comes from a study of shared clonotypes between healthy human individuals. Findings and limits, study-wide: Non-shared clonotypes were found to have lower generation probabilities than the clonotypes that were shared by all four of the sorted-subset donors. Only blood was sampled; tissue repertoires likely differ.

V lost 2 bases to trimming and J lost 2 bases, with 13 bases between them. This CDR3 region has 15 residues. Germline assignment: CDR1 SGHDT and CDR2 YYEEEE. The data were produced by immunoSEQ multiplex PCR, yet TCRdb's version contains in-frame clones alone and is incomplete. The table has 1.6 million or so clones, 98% seen once; the top ten hold roughly 0.35%. V usage is TRBV5-6 and J usage is TRBJ1-2; D not resolved. The source material was naive CD4+ T cells sorted from blood. Indicated subset: CD45RA+ positively selected. The sequence came from a man aged 25 to 40 in good health. The CDR3 here is CASSLASGPNYGYTF. The CDR3 nucleotides are TGTGCCAGCAGCTTAGCTTCCGGGCCCAACTATGGCTACACCTTC.